These 30 T cell receptor beta chains share one sample of origin, sequenced in a study of T cell responses to AZD1222 COVID-19 vaccine. Repertoires were generated with immunoSEQ multiplex PCR, while TCRdb's copy carries only in-frame clones and drops some. This sample has some 150,000 clones, with roughly nine tenths found just once. The sample consisted of peripheral blood, taken on day 0 of AZD1222 vaccination. The receptors were gathered from an adult in good health.

In the case of this clone: In the same sample, other DNA sequences code for this CDR3. V usage is TRBV6-1 and J usage is TRBJ1-1; TRBD1 is a possible D gene (5 bases). There are 13 residues in the CDR3. Trimming took 2 bases from V and 1 from J, leaving 5 bases between them. Per germline, CDR1 MNHNS and CDR2 SASEGT. In DNA, the CDR3 is TGTGCCAGCAGTGAAAGGGGGAACACTGAAGCTTTCTTT. Translated: CASSERGNTEAFF.

The rearrangement links TRBV2 to TRBJ1-2; possible D gene TRBD1, 6 bases. This CDR3 is 14 amino acids long. V lost 3 bases and J lost 3, with 11 bases in between. The germline gives CDR1 SNHLY, CDR2 FYNNEI. CDR3 protein: CASSDRGRDYGYTF. The CDR3 DNA sequence: TGTGCCAGCAGTGACAGGGGCCGAGACTATGGCTACACCTTC.

This clone was observed once. This rearrangement joins TRBV5-4 to TRBJ1-1, with TRBD1 matching 8 bases. This CDR3 is built from 12 residues. Germline V gene data show CDR1 as SGHNT and CDR2 as YYREEE (reference sequence). The V segment lost 4 bases and the J segment 7 bases; nucleotides outside the gene matches: 3. Here the CDR3 DNA reads TGTGCCAGCAGCCCCGACAGGGGTGAAGCTTTCTTT. Protein: CASSPDRGEAFF.

This rearrangement joins TRBV6-5 to TRBJ1-1; 10 positions agree with TRBD1. J was trimmed by 1 base and V by 6 bases; bases with no gene match: 2. The CDR3 is made up of 14 amino acids. The V gene's germline CDR1 is MNHEY and CDR2 SVGAGI. CDR3 nucleotides: TGTGCCAGCAGGAGGGACAGGGGGAACACTGAAGCTTTCTTT. Translating it yields CASRRDRGNTEAFF.

This chain joins TRBV29-1 and TRBJ1-1; 9 bases are a match to TRBD1. The CDR3 covers 14 residues. From germline, CDR1 is SQVTM and CDR2 ANQGSEA. The V gene end was trimmed by 7 bases and the J gene end by 2 bases; junction bases not matched to a gene: 8. Here the CDR3 DNA reads TGCAGCGGGCGGACAGGGGCAGGAAACACTGAAGCTTTCTTT. Translating it yields CSGRTGAGNTEAFF.

The genes are TRBV6-5 and TRBJ1-5, with a tentative D call TRBD1 (5 bases). V lost 4 bases, J lost 6 bases, and 16 bases lay in between. This CDR3 has 15 residues. Germline CDR1 and CDR2: MNHEY and SVGAGI. The CDR3 region is CASSLAGGVRQPQHF. The CDR3 DNA is TGTGCCAGCAGTTTAGCCGGGGGAGTACGTCAGCCCCAGCATTTT.

The chain employs TRBV7-2 and TRBJ1-2; 9 nucleotides match TRBD1. Germline CDR1 and CDR2: SGHTA and FQGNSA. CDR3 size: 18 residues. Trimming at V came to 0 bases and at J to 3 bases, leaving 11 bases not matched to a gene. CDR3 sequence: CASSLAGQGRTSHYGYTF. The CDR3, as DNA: TGTGCCAGCAGCTTAGCAGGACAGGGGCGGACTTCTCACTATGGCTACACCTTC.

This chain joins TRBV30 and TRBJ2-7, with 15 positions matching TRBD2. Unmatched junction bases numbered 17, after V lost 1 base and J lost 4 bases. The CDR3 is 20 amino acids. CDR1 is GTSNPN, CDR2 SVGIG, per germline (reference sequence). Here the CDR3 reads CAWSALRTSGRVDGKYEQYF. CDR3 bases: TGTGCCTGGAGTGCACTGCGGACTAGCGGGAGGGTAGATGGGAAATACGAGCAGTACTTC.

The chain carries TRBV2 and TRBJ1-1, with D perhaps matching TRBD1 (5 bases). CDR1 is SNHLY, CDR2 FYNNEI, per germline. V shed 9 bases and J shed 2 bases, with 16 bases lying between them. The CDR3 totals 14 residues. The CDR3 reads CASHGGPPNTEAFF. The DNA for the CDR3 is TGTGCCAGTCACGGGGGACCACCCAACACTGAAGCTTTCTTT.

The chain links TRBV10-3 to TRBJ1-6; the D gene is possibly TRBD1 (6 bases). This CDR3 region has 16 residues. Trimming removed 8 bases from V and 10 bases from J, with 24 bases in between. CDR1 is ENHRY and CDR2 is SYGVKD in the germline V gene. CDR3 in amino acids: CAIRGFVGRGDSPLHF. As DNA, the CDR3 is TGTGCCATCCGGGGATTCGTTGGCAGGGGCGACTCACCCCTCCACTTT.

The V call is TRBV11-2, the J call TRBJ1-2; 7 bases fit TRBD1. Trimming removed 5 bases from V and 4 bases from J; junction bases left unmatched: 13. The CDR3 has 16 amino acids. CDR1 is SGHAT, CDR2 FQNNGV, per germline. CDR3 DNA: TGTGCCAGCAGCCCGCTCTCAAGGGGGCTTAGCTATGGCTACACCTTC. This encodes CASSPLSRGLSYGYTF.

The chain has TRBV10-3 and TRBJ2-5; TRBD1 matches 9 bases. The CDR3 has 15 amino acids. Per germline, CDR1 ENHRY and CDR2 SYGVKD. Trimming cost V 2 bases and J 7 bases; bases outside gene matches: 8. The CDR3 spells CAISERTGVAPTQYF. DNA for the CDR3: TGTGCCATCAGTGAGCGGACAGGGGTAGCCCCGACCCAGTACTTC.

The rearrangement joins TRBV19 to TRBJ2-3; D may be TRBD2 (5 bases). The CDR3 extends over 16 amino acids. With 7 bases removed from V and 4 bases from J, the gap between germline ends came to 21 bases. Germline assignment: CDR1 LNHDA and CDR2 SQIVND (reference sequence). Here the CDR3 reads CASTNLGGGPPDTQYF. The DNA for the CDR3 is TGTGCCAGTACTAATCTTGGCGGAGGCCCACCAGATACGCAGTATTTT.

This rearrangement joins TRBV5-4 to TRBJ1-1; tentative D call: TRBD1 (5 bases). CDR3 length: 14 residues. The germline gives CDR1 SGHNT, CDR2 YYREEE (reference sequence). V lost 3 bases and J 3 bases, leaving 12 bases between the germline ends. The CDR3 DNA reads TGTGCCAGCAGCTCAACGCAGGGTTACACTGAAGCTTTCTTT. Protein: CASSSTQGYTEAFF.

The genes are TRBV12-3 or TRBV12-4 and TRBJ1-1; no clear D. V lost 3 bases and J 14 bases, leaving 16 bases between the germline ends. CDR3 size: 12 residues. The CDR3 nucleotides are TGTGCCAGCAGTTTTGAAACGGGAGAGGCGTTCTTT. Protein: CASSFETGEAFF.

This chain connects TRBV5-1 to TRBJ1-4; 11 bases are a match to TRBD1. The CDR3 sequence is 18 residues long. Per germline, CDR1 SGHRS and CDR2 YFSETQ. The J segment lost 3 bases and the V segment lost 6 bases, leaving 13 bases of the junction unmatched. In DNA form, the CDR3 reads TGCGCCAGCAACCCGGGACAGGGGGTAAACCGCCCTAATGAAAAACTGTTTTTT. It yields the protein CASNPGQGVNRPNEKLFF. Full variable domain (outside the CDR3, taken from reference TRBV5-1 and TRBJ1-4): KAGVTQTPRYLIKTRGQQVTLSCSPISGHRSVSWYQQTPGQGLQFLFEYFSETQRNKGNFPGRFSGRQFSNSRSEMNVSTLELGDSALYLCASNPGQGVNRPNEKLFFGSGTQLSVL.

The rearrangement joins TRBV24-1 to TRBJ2-1; TRBD1 matches 7 bases. This CDR3 comprises 16 residues. In germline, CDR1 is KGHDR, CDR2 SFDVKD. Trimming cost V 4 bases and J 3 bases; bases outside gene matches: 8. The DNA of the CDR3 is TGTGCCACCAGTGAGGGACAGACGGGCCGCTACAATGAGCAGTTCTTC. Translation: CATSEGQTGRYNEQFF.

The CDR3 DNA reads TGTGCCTGGAGTGACGAGCGGGTGGCCCAAGAGACCCAGTACTTC. This sequence encodes CAWSDERVAQETQYF. V is TRBV30 and J is TRBJ2-5; TRBD2 is a possible D gene (6 bases). Trimming cost V 1 base and J 1 base, with 13 bases left between them. The CDR3 length is 15 residues. Germline V gene sequence: CDR1 GTSNPN, CDR2 SVGIG (reference sequence).

This clone was seen a handful of times. The genes are TRBV2 and TRBJ1-5; 7 bases align to TRBD1. CDR3 length equals 14 residues. V was clipped by 4 bases and J by 2 bases; unmatched bases: 2. Germline V lookup: CDR1 SNHLY, CDR2 FYNNEI. CDR3 coding DNA: TGTGCCAGCAGTGGTGGACAGGGCAATCAGCCCCAGCATTTT. This codes for CASSGGQGNQPQHF.

The chain combines TRBV5-1 with TRBJ2-7; D perhaps matches TRBD2 (6 bases). Germline CDR1 SGHRS, CDR2 YFSETQ. This CDR3 is 15 amino acids long. Trimming removed 4 bases at V and 2 bases at J, with 16 bases between. DNA of the CDR3: TGCGCCAGCAGCGGAAAGGAGGGCAACACCTACGAGCAGTACTTC. Its protein product is CASSGKEGNTYEQYF. Full variable domain (missing parts from reference TRBV5-1 and TRBJ2-7): KAGVTQTPRYLIKTRGQQVTLSCSPISGHRSVSWYQQTPGQGLQFLFEYFSETQRNKGNFPGRFSGRQFSNSRSEMNVSTLELGDSALYLCASSGKEGNTYEQYFGPGTRLTVT.

This chain links TRBV11-2 with TRBJ1-5; weak D call: TRBD1 (5 bases). CDR1 and CDR2 (germline): SGHAT, FQNNGV. Trimming left V 2 bases short and J 1 base short, with 9 bases between. The CDR3 spans 15 residues. CDR3 sequence: CASSLMGDSNQPQHF. CDR3 sequence (DNA): TGTGCCAGCAGCTTAATGGGGGACAGCAATCAGCCCCAGCATTTT.

The chain has TRBV11-1 and TRBJ2-1; 9 nucleotides align to TRBD2. Unmatched junction bases numbered 7, after V lost 5 bases and J lost 8 bases. Germline loops: CDR1 SGHAT, CDR2 FQDESV (reference sequence). The CDR3 is 14 residues long. The CDR3 coding sequence is TGTGCCAGCAGCGTTAGCGGGGGCCTTGATGAGCAGTTCTTC. Amino acids: CASSVSGGLDEQFF. Drawing the rest from reference TRBV11-1 and TRBJ2-1, the complete variable domain is EAEVAQSPRYKITEKSQAVAFWCDPISGHATLYWYRQILGQGPELLVQFQDESVVDDSQLPKDRFSAERLKGVDSTLKIQPAELGDSAMYLCASSVSGGLDEQFFGPGTRLTVL.

The chain carries TRBV7-9 and TRBJ2-5; D gene uncertain. The germline gives CDR1 SEHNR, CDR2 FQNEAQ (reference sequence). V lost 5 bases, J lost 5 bases, and 9 bases lay in between. The CDR3 has 12 residues. CDR3 in amino acids: CASSPGWETQYF. The DNA of the CDR3 is TGTGCCAGCAGCCCCGGGTGGGAGACCCAGTACTTC.

This chain links TRBV19 with TRBJ2-3; TRBD2 agrees at 8 bases. Trimming cost V 1 base and J 4 bases; bases outside gene matches: 1. Germline lookup yields CDR1 LNHDA and CDR2 SQIVND (reference sequence). The CDR3 runs 14 residues. The CDR3 DNA is TGTGCCAGTAGTATAGCGGGGGGGCCAGATACGCAGTATTTT. Amino acid sequence: CASSIAGGPDTQYF.

The chain recombines TRBV10-2 with TRBJ2-6; 10 bases are shared with TRBD1. The CDR3 length is 19 residues. Germline V gene sequence: CDR1 WSHSY, CDR2 SAAADI. The junction had 5 bases not matched to a gene; V was cut back by 0 bases and J by 0 bases. CDR3: CASSESGTGALSGANVLTF. The CDR3 bases are TGCGCCAGCAGTGAGTCCGGGACAGGGGCTCTCTCTGGGGCCAACGTCCTGACTTTC.

This clone was seen a handful of times. The chain uses TRBV28 and TRBJ1-2, with 10 bases aligning to TRBD1. This CDR3 contains 16 residues. CDR1 and CDR2 (germline): MDHEN, SYDVKM. With 2 bases clipped from V and 4 bases from J, the junction kept 7 bases outside the gene matches. This CDR3 is CASSLGTGAWGYGYTF. CDR3 nucleotides: TGTGCCAGCAGTTTAGGGACAGGGGCTTGGGGCTATGGCTACACCTTC.

The CDR3 region has the DNA TGTGCCAGCAGCCAAGATCCTGGCAGGGGATTGGAGACCCAGTACTTC. As protein: CASSQDPGRGLETQYF. The chain carries TRBV3-1 (or the pseudogene TRBV3-2) and TRBJ2-5; D is perhaps TRBD1 (6 bases). The CDR3 is 16 residues long. Between the trimmed V and J ends, which lost 0 bases and 5 bases, there was a span of 16 bases. Germline assignment: CDR1 LGHDT and CDR2 YNNKEL (reference sequence).

Details on this clone: The junction and the germline gene differ at one end; a read error may be behind it. V gene TRBV19 combines with J gene TRBJ1-3, with a possible D match to TRBD1 (6 bases). CDR3 size: 18 residues. The V gene's germline CDR1 is LNHDA and CDR2 SQIVND (reference sequence). The CDR3 sequence is CASSPRGDTRVSGNTINF. The DNA for the CDR3 is TGTGCCAGTAGTCCTCGGGGGGACACCCGCGTCTCTGGAAACACCATAAATTTT. Drawing the rest from reference TRBV19 and TRBJ1-3, the complete variable domain is DGGITQSPKYLFRKEGQNVTLSCEQNLNHDAMYWYRQDPGQGLRLIYYSQIVNDFQKGDIAEGYSVSREKKESFPLTVTSAQKNPTAFYLCASSPRGDTRVSGNTINFGEGSWLTVV.

This clone appeared a few times. The CDR3 DNA is TGTGCCAGCAGGCAGGGCACCATGAACACTGAAGCTTTCTTT. This encodes CASRQGTMNTEAFF. J is TRBJ1-1 and V is TRBV27, with D possibly matching TRBD1 (5 bases). The CDR3 spans 14 residues. Looked up from germline, CDR1 is MNHEY and CDR2 is SMNVEV (reference sequence). Trimming took 6 bases from V and 0 from J, leaving 11 bases between them.

This clone was picked up a small number of times. The chain combines TRBV10-1 with TRBJ1-5; possibly TRBD1 for D (6 bases). Germline CDR1 reads WNHNN; CDR2 reads SYGVQD (reference sequence). V was clipped by 9 bases and J by 6 bases, with 15 bases between them. This CDR3 spans 13 amino acids. The CDR3 DNA reads as TGCGCCAGTTCAACAGGGACCAGTCAGCCCCAGCATTTT. Translated, it gives CASSTGTSQPQHF.